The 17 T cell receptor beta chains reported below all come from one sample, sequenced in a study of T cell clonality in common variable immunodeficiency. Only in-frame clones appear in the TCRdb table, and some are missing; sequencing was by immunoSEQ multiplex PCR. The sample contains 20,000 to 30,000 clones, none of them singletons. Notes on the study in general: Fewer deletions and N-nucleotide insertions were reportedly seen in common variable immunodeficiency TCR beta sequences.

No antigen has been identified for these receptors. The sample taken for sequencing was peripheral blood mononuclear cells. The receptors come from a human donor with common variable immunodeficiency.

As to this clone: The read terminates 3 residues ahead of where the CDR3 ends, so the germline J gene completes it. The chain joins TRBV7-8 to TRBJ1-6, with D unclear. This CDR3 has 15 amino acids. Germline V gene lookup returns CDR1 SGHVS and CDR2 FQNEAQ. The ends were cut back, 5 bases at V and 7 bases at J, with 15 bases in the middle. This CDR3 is CASSLLSGGNSPLHF. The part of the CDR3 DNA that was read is TGTGCCAGCAGCCTACTAAGCGGCGGGAATTCACCC.

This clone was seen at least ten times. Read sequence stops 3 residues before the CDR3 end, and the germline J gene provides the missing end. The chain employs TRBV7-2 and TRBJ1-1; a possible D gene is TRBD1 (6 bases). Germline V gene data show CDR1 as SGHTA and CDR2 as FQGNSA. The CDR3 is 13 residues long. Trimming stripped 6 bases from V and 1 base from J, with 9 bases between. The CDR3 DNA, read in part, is TGTGCCAGCAGGCGAGGGGGGAACACTGAA. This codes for CASRRGGNTE. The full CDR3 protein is CASRRGGNTEAFF.

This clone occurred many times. The CDR3 reads CASSIWGGTMNTGELFF. The covered CDR3 bases are TGTGCCAGTAGTATTTGGGGCGGGACTATGAACACCGGGGAG. The chain employs TRBV19 and TRBJ2-2; 7 bases are shared with TRBD2. The CDR3 end falls 3 residues outside the read, so it is completed with the germline J gene. With 3 bases clipped from V and 1 base from J, the junction kept 8 bases outside the gene matches. This CDR3 is 17 amino acids long. Germline V gene lookup returns CDR1 LNHDA and CDR2 SQIVND (reference sequence).

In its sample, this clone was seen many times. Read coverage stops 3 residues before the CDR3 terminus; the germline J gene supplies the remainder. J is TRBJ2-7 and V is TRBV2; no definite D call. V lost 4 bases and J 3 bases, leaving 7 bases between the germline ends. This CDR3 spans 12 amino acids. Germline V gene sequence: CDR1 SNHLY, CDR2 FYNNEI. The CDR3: CASSATNYEQYF. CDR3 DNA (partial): TGTGCCAGCAGTGCTACGAACTACGAG.

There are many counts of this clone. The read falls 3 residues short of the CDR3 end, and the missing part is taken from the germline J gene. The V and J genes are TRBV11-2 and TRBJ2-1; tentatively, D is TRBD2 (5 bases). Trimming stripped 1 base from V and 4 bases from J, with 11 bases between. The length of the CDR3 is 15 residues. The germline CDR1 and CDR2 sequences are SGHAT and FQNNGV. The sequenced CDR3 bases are TGTGCCAGCAGCTTAGTTCGGGGTCAGTACAATGAG. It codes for CASSLVRGQYNE. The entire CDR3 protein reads CASSLVRGQYNEQFF.

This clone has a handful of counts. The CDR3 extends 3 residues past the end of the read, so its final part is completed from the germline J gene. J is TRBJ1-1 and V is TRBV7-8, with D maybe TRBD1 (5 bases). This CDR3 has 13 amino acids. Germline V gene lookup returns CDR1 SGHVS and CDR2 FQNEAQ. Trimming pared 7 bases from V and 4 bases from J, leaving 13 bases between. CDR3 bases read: TGTGCCAGCACAAGGCAGCAGGGCACTGAA. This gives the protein CASTRQQGTE. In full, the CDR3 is CASTRQQGTEAFF.

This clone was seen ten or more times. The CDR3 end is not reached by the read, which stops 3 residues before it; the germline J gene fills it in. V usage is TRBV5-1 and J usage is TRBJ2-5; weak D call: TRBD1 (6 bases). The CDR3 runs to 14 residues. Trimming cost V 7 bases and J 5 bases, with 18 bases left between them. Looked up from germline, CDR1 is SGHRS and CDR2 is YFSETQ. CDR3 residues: CASRGTQPRETQYF. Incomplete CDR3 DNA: TGCGCCAGCCGAGGGACACAACCCCGGGAGACC.

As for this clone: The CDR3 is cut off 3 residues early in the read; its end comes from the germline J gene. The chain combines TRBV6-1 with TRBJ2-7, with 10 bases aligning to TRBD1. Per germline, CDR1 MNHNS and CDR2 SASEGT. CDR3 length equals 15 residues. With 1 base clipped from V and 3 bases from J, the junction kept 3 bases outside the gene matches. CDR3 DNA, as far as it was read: TGTGCCAGCAGTGAAGGGGGACAGGGGATCTACGAG. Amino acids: CASSEGGQGIYE. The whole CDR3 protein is CASSEGGQGIYEQYF.

CDR3 loop: CSAGPTGGSNEQFF. The sequenced part of the CDR3 DNA is TGCAGTGCTGGGCCCACAGGTGGCTCCAATGAG. This chain joins TRBV20-1 and TRBJ2-1, with D tentatively TRBD1 (5 bases). The CDR3 is cut off 3 residues early in the read; its end comes from the germline J gene. This CDR3 contains 14 residues. The V and J ends lost 5 bases and 6 bases respectively, with 17 bases between them. CDR1 is DFQATT and CDR2 is SNEGSKA in the germline V gene (reference sequence).

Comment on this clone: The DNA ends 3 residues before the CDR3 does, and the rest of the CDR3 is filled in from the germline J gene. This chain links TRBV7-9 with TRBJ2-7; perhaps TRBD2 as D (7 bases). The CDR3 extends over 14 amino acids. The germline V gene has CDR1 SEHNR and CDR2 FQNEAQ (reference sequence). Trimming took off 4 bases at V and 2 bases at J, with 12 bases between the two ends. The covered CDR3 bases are TGTGCCAGCAGCTCGGGGGGCAAACCCTACGAG. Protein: CASSSGGKPYE. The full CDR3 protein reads CASSSGGKPYEQYF. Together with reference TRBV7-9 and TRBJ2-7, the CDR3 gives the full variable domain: DTGVSQNPRHKITKRGQNVTFRCDPISEHNRLYWYRQTLGQGPEFLTYFQNEAQLEKSRLLSDRFSAERPKGSFSTLEIQRTEQGDSAMYLCASSSGGKPYEQYFGPGTRLTVT.

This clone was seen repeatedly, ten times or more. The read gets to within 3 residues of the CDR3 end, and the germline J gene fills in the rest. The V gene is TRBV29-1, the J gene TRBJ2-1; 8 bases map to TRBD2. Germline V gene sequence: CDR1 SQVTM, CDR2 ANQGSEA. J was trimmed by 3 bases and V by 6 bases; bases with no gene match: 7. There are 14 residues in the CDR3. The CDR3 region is CSVAREGHYNEQFF. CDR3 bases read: TGCAGCGTCGCTCGGGAGGGACACTACAATGAG.

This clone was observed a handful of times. The covered CDR3 bases are TGTGCCAGTAGTGTCGAACAGGGTTCATTCGGAGGAACC. Translation: CASSVEQGSFGGT. The complete CDR3 protein is CASSVEQGSFGGTIYF. The rearrangement uses TRBV19 and TRBJ1-3, with a possible D match to TRBD1 (6 bases). The read ends 3 residues early relative to the CDR3; the germline J gene fills the gap. This CDR3 is built from 16 residues. Germline loops: CDR1 LNHDA, CDR2 SQIVND (reference sequence).

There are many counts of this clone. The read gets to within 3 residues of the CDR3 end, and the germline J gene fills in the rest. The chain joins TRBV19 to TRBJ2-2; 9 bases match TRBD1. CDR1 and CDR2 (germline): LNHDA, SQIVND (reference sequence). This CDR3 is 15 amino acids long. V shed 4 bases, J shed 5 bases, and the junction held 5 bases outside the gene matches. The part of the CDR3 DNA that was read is TGTGCCAGTAGTAACAGGGGGCTGGGAACCGGGGAG. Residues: CASSNRGLGTGE. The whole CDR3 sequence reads CASSNRGLGTGELFF. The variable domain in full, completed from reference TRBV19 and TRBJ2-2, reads DGGITQSPKYLFRKEGQNVTLSCEQNLNHDAMYWYRQDPGQGLRLIYYSQIVNDFQKGDIAEGYSVSREKKESFPLTVTSAQKNPTAFYLCASSNRGLGTGELFFGEGSRLTVL.

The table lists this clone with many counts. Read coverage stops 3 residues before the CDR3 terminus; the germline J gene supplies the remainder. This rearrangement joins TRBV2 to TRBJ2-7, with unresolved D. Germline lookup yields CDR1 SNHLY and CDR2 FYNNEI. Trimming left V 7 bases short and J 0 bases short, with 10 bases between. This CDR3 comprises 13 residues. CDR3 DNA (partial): TGTGCCAGCATGCACACGAGCTCCTACGAG. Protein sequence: CASMHTSSYE. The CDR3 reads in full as CASMHTSSYEQYF.

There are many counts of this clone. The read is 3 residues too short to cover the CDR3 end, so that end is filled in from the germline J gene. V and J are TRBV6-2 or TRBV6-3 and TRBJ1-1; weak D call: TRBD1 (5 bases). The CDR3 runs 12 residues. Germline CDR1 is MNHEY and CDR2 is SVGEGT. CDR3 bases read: TGTGCCAGCAGCCGAGACAGCCCCGGA. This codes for CASSRDSPG. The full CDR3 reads CASSRDSPGAFF.

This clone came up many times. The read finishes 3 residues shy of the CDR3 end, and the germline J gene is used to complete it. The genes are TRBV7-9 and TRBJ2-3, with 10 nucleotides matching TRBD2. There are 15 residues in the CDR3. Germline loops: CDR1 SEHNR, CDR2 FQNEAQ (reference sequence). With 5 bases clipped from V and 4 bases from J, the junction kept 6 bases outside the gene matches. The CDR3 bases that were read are TGTGCCAGCAGCCGAAAGCGGGGGGGACCAGATACG. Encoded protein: CASSRKRGGPDT. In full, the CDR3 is CASSRKRGGPDTQYF.

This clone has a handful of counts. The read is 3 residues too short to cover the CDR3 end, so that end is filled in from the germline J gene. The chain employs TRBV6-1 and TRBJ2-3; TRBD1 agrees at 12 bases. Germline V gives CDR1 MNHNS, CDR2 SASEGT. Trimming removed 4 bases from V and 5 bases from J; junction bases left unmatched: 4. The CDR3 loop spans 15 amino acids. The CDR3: CASSGDRGLRDTQYF. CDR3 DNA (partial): TGTGCCAGCAGTGGGGACAGGGGGCTTAGAGATACG.